The T cell receptor beta chain described here comes from a study of T cell responses to AZD1222 COVID-19 vaccine. Study-wide points: Clonal diversity may have been underestimated in mostly white British donors. After two AZD1222 doses, spike-specific TCR breadth and depth rose versus day 0. Only six individuals given AZD1222 were seropositive at baseline. Sampled repertoires all dated from after the peak T cell response.

Data came from immunoSEQ multiplex PCR; TCRdb stores just in-frame clones and leaves some out. Among approximately 130,000 clones listed, 75% to 95% were seen once. To note about this clone: The target antigen is unknown.

Sequencing used peripheral blood, obtained on day 0 of AZD1222 vaccination. This TCR was recovered from an adult in good health.

The CDR3 reads CASSEAGRGRQPQHF. Written as DNA, the CDR3 is TGTGCCAGCAGTGAAGCGGGAAGGGGGCGACAGCCCCAGCATTTT. The chain uses TRBV6-1 and TRBJ1-5; 7 bases map to TRBD1. Germline V lookup: CDR1 MNHNS, CDR2 SASEGT. This CDR3 contains 15 residues. The ends lost 0 bases at V and 7 bases at J; junction bases unmatched: 6.